A selection of T cell receptor beta chains follows, all from one sample in a study of blood T cell repertoires in COVID-19. Sequenced by immunoSEQ multiplex PCR; TCRdb stores in-frame clones only, minus some. This sample has about 240,000 clones, with around 90% found just once. The specimen sequenced was peripheral blood. These receptors all stem from a young man with COVID-19, enrolled during active disease. CDR3s include the opening cysteine and the closing phenylalanine or tryptophan. D genes are given only for firm matches. Some rows have no size entry. The others give once, few or many, or a class for an expanded clone.

>TRBV5-4|TRBJ1-2|NA|NA
TGTGCCAGCAGCTTAAATCAGGGAGGAAACACCTTC
CASSLNQGGNTF
>TRBV4-2|TRBJ1-2|TRBD1|NA
TGTGCCAGCAGCCAAACCGGGACAGGAACTAACTATGGCTACACCTTC
CASSQTGTGTNYGYTF
>TRBV19|TRBJ2-3|NA|NA
TGTGCCAGTAGTCCCCAGGGGACAGATACGCAGTATTTT
CASSPQGTDTQYF
>TRBV2|TRBJ1-3|NA|NA
TGTGCCAGCAGTGCGGGGGCTGGAAACACCATATATTTT
CASSAGAGNTIYF
>TRBV5-1|TRBJ1-5|TRBD1|NA
TGCGCCAGCAGCCCGGGACAGGGCGGCCAGCCCCAGCATTTT
CASSPGQGGQPQHF
>TRBV3-1/TRBV3-2|TRBJ2-2|TRBD2|NA
TGTGCCAGCAGCCGAACTAGCGGGGGGGTTAACACCGGGGAGCTGTTTTTT
CASSRTSGGVNTGELFF
>TRBV16|TRBJ1-5|TRBD1|NA
TGTGCCAGCAGCCAAGGGCCTACCAAAGGGGGCCTCCCTCCCTATTATAGCAATCAGCCCCAGCATTTT
CASSQGPTKGGLPPYYSNQPQHF
>TRBV4-1|TRBJ2-3|TRBD2|NA
TGCGCCAGCAGCCAAGATTTGCTAGCGGGGGGGCGAAGCACAGATACGCAGTATTTT
CASSQDLLAGGRSTDTQYF
>TRBV5-1|TRBJ2-5|NA|NA
TGCGCCAGCAGCTTGGGGCTCGCCCTAGAGACCCAGTACTTC
CASSLGLALETQYF
>TRBV29-1|TRBJ2-5|NA|NA
TGCAGCGTTGATGGACCAGGGGAGACCCAGTACTTC
CSVDGPGETQYF
>TRBV19|TRBJ2-6|NA|NA
TGTGCCAGTAGTATTGGCCCCAGCTCTGGGGCCAACGTCCTGACTTTC
CASSIGPSSGANVLTF
>TRBV7-3|TRBJ2-2|NA|NA
TGTGCCAGCAGGTCACAGGGTGCCGGGGAGCTGTTTTTT
CASRSQGAGELFF
>TRBV7-9|TRBJ2-3|NA|NA
TGTGCCAGCAGCCCATTAGAACTTAGGGGATCTAGCACAGATACGCAGTATTTT
CASSPLELRGSSTDTQYF
>TRBV11-2|TRBJ1-6|NA|few
TGTGCCAGCAGCTTGACTGAGAGGGATTCACCCCTCCACTTT
CASSLTERDSPLHF
>TRBV19|TRBJ1-2|NA|NA
TGTGCCAGTAGCTCTGACTATGGCTACACCTTC
CASSSDYGYTF
>TRBV27|TRBJ2-1|NA|NA
TGTGCCAGCAGTTTCGGGTCACCCTACAATGAGCAGTTCTTC
CASSFGSPYNEQFF
>TRBV6-6|TRBJ1-5|NA|NA
TGTGCCAGCAGTTTTCCGGGACCGAGGGGGAATCAGCCCCAGCATTTT
CASSFPGPRGNQPQHF
>TRBV2|TRBJ2-5|TRBD2|NA
TGTGCCAGCTCTAGCGGGGGGGCCGGGGAGACCCAGTACTTC
CASSSGGAGETQYF
>TRBV5-1|TRBJ2-5|NA|NA
TGCGCCAGCAGCTTGGTGTACGGGTCGGACCAAGAGACCCAGTACTTC
CASSLVYGSDQETQYF
>TRBV27|TRBJ2-7|TRBD1|NA
TGTGCCAGCAGTTTATCCGGGACAGACTACGAGCAGTACTTC
CASSLSGTDYEQYF
>TRBV4-1|TRBJ2-7|NA|NA
TGCGCCAGCAGCCAAGATTTGAGCCTGGACGAGCAGTACTTC
CASSQDLSLDEQYF
>TRBV18|TRBJ1-4|TRBD1|NA
TGTGCCAGCTCACAGGGGGCCCCTAATGAAAAACTGTTTTTT
CASSQGAPNEKLFF
>TRBV11-2|TRBJ2-5|TRBD1|NA
TGTGCCAGCAGCCCCCTGGGACAGAAAAAACAAGAGACCCAGTACTTC
CASSPLGQKKQETQYF
>TRBV5-5|TRBJ2-2|NA|once
TGTGCCAGCAGCTTGGCCGGGGAGGTGGCTGCTACACGGGCCGGGGAGCTGTTTTTT
CASSLAGEVAATRAGELFF
>TRBV6-1|TRBJ1-2|TRBD1|NA
TGTGCCAGCAGTGAAGTAGGACAGGGCCGAGAGGGCTACACCTTC
CASSEVGQGREGYTF
>TRBV5-1|TRBJ2-1|NA|NA
TGCGCCAGCACCCAGGGGGGATACAATGAGCAGTTCTTC
CASTQGGYNEQFF
>TRBV6-1|TRBJ2-3|TRBD1|NA
TGTGCCAGCAGTGAATTTTCTCTGGGACAGTACACAGATACGCAGTATTTT
CASSEFSLGQYTDTQYF
>TRBV29-1|TRBJ1-1|TRBD1|NA
TGCAGCGGCGGGACAGGGAGAGCGGGCACTGAAGCTTTCTTT
CSGGTGRAGTEAFF
>TRBV7-3|TRBJ2-3|NA|NA
TGTGCCAGCAGCCTAACCGGACAGACCACAGATACGCAGTATTTT
CASSLTGQTTDTQYF
>TRBV25-1|TRBJ1-4|TRBD1|once
TGTGCCAGCAGTGTCCCAGGGGGTAATGGGGAAAAACTGTTTTTT
CASSVPGGNGEKLFF
>TRBV9|TRBJ2-2|NA|NA
TGTGCCAGCAGCCCTAAGGGACTCCAAAACACCGGGGAGCTGTTTTTT
CASSPKGLQNTGELFF
>TRBV9|TRBJ1-2|NA|NA
TGTGCCAGCAGCGTATATGAGGGGGACTATGGCTACACCTTC
CASSVYEGDYGYTF
>TRBV6-2/TRBV6-3|TRBJ1-1|NA|NA
TGTGCCAGCAGTTCCTTCCCTGGCCTAGGGGGTGAGGGCGAAGCTTTCTTT
CASSSFPGLGGEGEAFF
>TRBV4-1|TRBJ1-6|NA|NA
TGCGCCAGCAGCCCGGGTCGGTGGGGCGAGACGGATTCACCCCTCCACTTT
CASSPGRWGETDSPLHF
>TRBV5-1|TRBJ1-6|NA|NA
TGCGCCAGCAGCTTGGGTCTGGGCAGTTATAATTCACCCCTCCACTTT
CASSLGLGSYNSPLHF
>TRBV9|TRBJ1-2|TRBD1|NA
TGTGCCAGCAGCCCCCAGGTAACAGGGGATCAAGGGGGCTACACCTTC
CASSPQVTGDQGGYTF
>TRBV7-9|TRBJ2-7|NA|once
TGTGCCAGCAGCATACCAGGCGACGAGCAGTACTTC
CASSIPGDEQYF
>TRBV11-2|TRBJ2-1|TRBD2|NA
TGTGCCAGCAGTACCAGGACTAGCGGGGGCTGGGGCTCCTACAATGAGCAGTTCTTC
CASSTRTSGGWGSYNEQFF
>TRBV5-1|TRBJ1-5|NA|NA
TGCGCCAGCAGCTTGGACCCGTCGGGTCAGCCCCAGCATTTT
CASSLDPSGQPQHF
>TRBV15|TRBJ2-7|NA|NA
TGTGCCACCAGCAGTCCCGGCGGGGTGAGCTCCTACGAGCAGTACTTC
CATSSPGGVSSYEQYF
>TRBV12-3/TRBV12-4|TRBJ1-1|NA|once
TGTGCCAGTAGGGTAGGGGTATACACTGAAGCTTTCTTT
CASRVGVYTEAFF
>TRBV18|TRBJ1-1|TRBD1|NA
TGTGCCAGCTCACCACCCTGGACAGGGGTGAACACTGAAGCTTTCTTT
CASSPPWTGVNTEAFF
>TRBV5-4|TRBJ1-4|NA|NA
TGTGCCAGCAGCCGGGGAGGGGTTACCCTACCTAATGAAAAACTGTTTTTT
CASSRGGVTLPNEKLFF
>TRBV3-1/TRBV3-2|TRBJ2-7|NA|NA
TGTGCCAGCAGCCCCGGGACACCTTACGAGCAGTACTTC
CASSPGTPYEQYF
>TRBV9|TRBJ1-6|NA|NA
TGTGCCAGCAGCGTAGCTATGAGGGGGGAGGGCCCCCTCCACTTT
CASSVAMRGEGPLHF
>TRBV5-1|TRBJ2-5|NA|NA
TGCGCCAGCAGCTTGGGGACTATTCAAGAGACCCAGTACTTC
CASSLGTIQETQYF
>TRBV7-2|TRBJ2-7|NA|once
TGTGCCAGCAGCTCCCGCAGGGCCTACGAGCAGTACTTC
CASSSRRAYEQYF
>TRBV10-3|TRBJ1-1|NA|NA
TGTGCCATCGGGGAAACCGGGAGAGGGGCTTTCTTT
CAIGETGRGAFF
>TRBV12-3/TRBV12-4|TRBJ1-1|NA|NA
TGTGCCAGCTTTTCAAACCGAGGGGGTGAAGCTTTCTTT
CASFSNRGGEAFF
>TRBV7-9|TRBJ1-5|NA|NA
TGTGCCAGCAGCTTAGCGACAGGAGGCCCGGATCAGCCCCAGCATTTT
CASSLATGGPDQPQHF
>TRBV29-1|TRBJ2-7|NA|NA
TGCAGCGTTGTCGGGGCGCGGGACCCCTACGAGCAGTACTTC
CSVVGARDPYEQYF
>TRBV5-1|TRBJ2-2|TRBD2|NA
TGCGCCAGCAGCGTGGCGGGGGGCACCGGGGAGCTGTTTTTT
CASSVAGGTGELFF
>TRBV4-1|TRBJ1-4|TRBD1|NA
TGCGCCAGCAGCCAAGGACAGGGATATGAAAAACTGTTTTTT
CASSQGQGYEKLFF
>TRBV27|TRBJ1-4|NA|NA
TGTGCCAGCAGTTTACATTCTTGGGACACACGGTCTGAGGAACTGTTTTTT
CASSLHSWDTRSEELFF
>TRBV18|TRBJ1-3|NA|NA
TGTGCCAGCTCAGCGGTAAGGGGATTCTCTGGAAACACCATATATTTT
CASSAVRGFSGNTIYF
>TRBV29-1|TRBJ1-1|NA|NA
TGCAGCGCCCGAGGGGCAGGGGCCGATGAAGCTTTCTTT
CSARGAGADEAFF
>TRBV4-1|TRBJ2-4|NA|NA
TGCGCCAGCAGCCAAGAGAAGGCGGGGGCGGACATTCAGTACTTC
CASSQEKAGADIQYF
>TRBV9|TRBJ2-2|TRBD1|once
TGTGCCAGCAGCGTAGGGTTACCGGGACAGGGCGGCGGGGAGCTGTTTTTT
CASSVGLPGQGGGELFF